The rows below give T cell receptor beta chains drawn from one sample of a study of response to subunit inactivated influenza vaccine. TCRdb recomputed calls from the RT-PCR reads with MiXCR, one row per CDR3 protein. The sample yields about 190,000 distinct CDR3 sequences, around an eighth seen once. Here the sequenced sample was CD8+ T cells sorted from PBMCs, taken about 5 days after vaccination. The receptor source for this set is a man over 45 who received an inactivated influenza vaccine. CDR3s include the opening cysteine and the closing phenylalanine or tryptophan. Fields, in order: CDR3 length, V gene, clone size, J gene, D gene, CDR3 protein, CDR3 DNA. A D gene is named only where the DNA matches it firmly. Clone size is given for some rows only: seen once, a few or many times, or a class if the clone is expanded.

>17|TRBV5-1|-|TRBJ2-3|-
CASSWMPAGAITDTQYF
TGCGCCAGCAGCTGGATGCCGGCAGGGGCCATCACAGATACGCAGTATTTT
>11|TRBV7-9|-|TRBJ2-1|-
CASSPSWEQFF
TGTGCCAGCAGTCCAAGTTGGGAGCAGTTCTTC
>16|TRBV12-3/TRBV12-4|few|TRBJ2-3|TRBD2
CASSFGLGLFTDTQYF
TGTGCCAGCAGTTTCGGACTAGGACTTTTCACAGATACGCAGTATTTT
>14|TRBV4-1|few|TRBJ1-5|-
CASSQTGPGEPQHF
TGCGCCAGCAGCCAGACAGGACCAGGGGAGCCCCAGCATTTT
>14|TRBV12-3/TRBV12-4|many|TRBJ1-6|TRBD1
CASRQGAYNSPLHF
TGTGCCAGCAGGCAGGGGGCCTATAATTCACCCCTCCACTTT
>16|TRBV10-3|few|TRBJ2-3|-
CAISEPGLRVADTQYF
TGTGCCATCAGTGAGCCGGGACTGAGGGTTGCAGATACGCAGTATTTT
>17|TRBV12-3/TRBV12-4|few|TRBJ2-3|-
CASSSEGFIGGTDTQYF
TGTGCCAGCAGCTCCGAAGGTTTTATCGGGGGCACAGATACGCAGTATTTT
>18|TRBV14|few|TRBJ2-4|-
CASSQDRPVEGAKNIQYF
TGTGCCAGCAGCCAAGATCGACCCGTTGAGGGAGCCAAAAACATTCAGTACTTC
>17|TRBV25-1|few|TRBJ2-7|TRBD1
CASSDHNRGRGTYEQYF
TGTGCCAGCAGTGACCACAACAGGGGCAGGGGGACCTACGAGCAGTACTTC
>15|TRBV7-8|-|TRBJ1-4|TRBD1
CASSLAGGWSEKLFF
TGTGCCAGCAGCTTGGCAGGGGGCTGGTCTGAAAAACTGTTTTTT
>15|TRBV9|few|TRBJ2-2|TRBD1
CASRAGGVITGELFF
TGTGCCAGCAGAGCAGGGGGCGTGATTACCGGGGAGCTGTTTTTT
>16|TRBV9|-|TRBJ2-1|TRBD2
CASSGTSGEVYNEQFF
TGTGCCAGCAGTGGGACTAGCGGGGAGGTGTACAATGAGCAGTTCTTC
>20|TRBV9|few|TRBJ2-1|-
CASSVAESKLGRHIYNEQFF
TGTGCCAGCAGCGTAGCTGAATCGAAGCTTGGGCGGCATATTTACAATGAGCAGTTCTTC
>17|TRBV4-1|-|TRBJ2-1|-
CASSRRTGLGFYNEQFF
TGCGCCAGCAGCCGCCGGACGGGTCTGGGATTTTACAATGAGCAGTTCTTC
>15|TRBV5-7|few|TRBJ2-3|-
CASTWGARRTDTQYF
TGTGCCAGCACCTGGGGGGCGCGCCGCACAGATACGCAGTATTTT
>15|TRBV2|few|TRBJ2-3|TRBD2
CASRATSGGIDTQYF
TGTGCCAGCAGGGCTACTAGCGGGGGTATAGATACGCAGTATTTT
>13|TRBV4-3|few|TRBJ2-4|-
CASSRVLWDIQYF
TGCGCCAGCAGCCGGGTTCTCTGGGACATTCAGTACTTC
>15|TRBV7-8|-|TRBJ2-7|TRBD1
CASSLYLGQLNEQYF
TGTGCCAGCAGCTTATACCTGGGACAGCTAAACGAGCAGTACTTC
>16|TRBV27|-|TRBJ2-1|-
CASSLGGPSSYNEQFF
TGTGCCAGCAGTTTAGGGGGACCTAGCTCCTACAATGAGCAGTTCTTC
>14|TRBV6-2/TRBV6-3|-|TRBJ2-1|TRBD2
CATLAGGLYNEQFF
TGTGCCACCTTAGCGGGGGGGCTTTACAATGAGCAGTTCTTC
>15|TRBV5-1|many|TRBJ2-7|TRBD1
CASSPWTGGTYEQYF
TGCGCCAGCAGCCCATGGACAGGGGGTACCTACGAGCAGTACTTC
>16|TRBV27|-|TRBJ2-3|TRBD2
CASSSLAGGPSDTQYF
TGTGCCAGCAGTTCTCTAGCGGGGGGGCCGTCAGATACGCAGTATTTT
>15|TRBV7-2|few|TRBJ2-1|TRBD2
CASSLVGLADNEQFF
TGTGCCAGCAGCTTAGTAGGACTAGCGGACAATGAGCAGTTCTTC
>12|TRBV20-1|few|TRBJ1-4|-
CSASTTNEKLFF
TGCAGTGCTAGCACAACTAATGAAAAACTGTTTTTT
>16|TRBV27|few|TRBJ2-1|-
CASSLRGGGPYNEQFF
TGTGCCAGCAGTTTAAGAGGGGGTGGCCCCTACAATGAGCAGTTCTTC
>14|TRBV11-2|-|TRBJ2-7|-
CASSLSRASYEQYF
TGTGCCAGCAGCCTCTCCCGGGCGTCCTACGAGCAGTACTTC
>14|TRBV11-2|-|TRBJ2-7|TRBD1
CASSLRGPGYEQYF
TGTGCCAGCAGCCTCAGGGGGCCTGGCTACGAGCAGTACTTC
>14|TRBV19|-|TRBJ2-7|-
CASSPRGDSYEQYF
TGTGCCAGTAGTCCCAGGGGGGACTCCTACGAGCAGTACTTC
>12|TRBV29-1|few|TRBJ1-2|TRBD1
CSVRTGAGGYTF
TGCAGCGTGCGGACAGGGGCTGGGGGCTACACCTTC
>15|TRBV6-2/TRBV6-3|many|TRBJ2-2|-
CASSLQERGTGELFF
TGTGCCAGCAGTTTACAAGAGAGGGGTACCGGGGAGCTGTTTTTT
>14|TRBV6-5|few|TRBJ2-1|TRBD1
CASSYAAGGDEQFF
TGTGCCAGCAGTTACGCAGCAGGGGGCGATGAGCAGTTCTTC
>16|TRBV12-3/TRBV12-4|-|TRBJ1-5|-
CASSLDRWGTNQPQHF
TGTGCCAGCAGTTTAGACAGATGGGGCACCAATCAGCCCCAGCATTTT
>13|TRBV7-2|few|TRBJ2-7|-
CASSWGTSYEQYF
TGTGCCAGCAGCTGGGGGACATCATACGAGCAGTACTTC
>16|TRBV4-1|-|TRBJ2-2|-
CASSQDQGSNTGELFF
TGCGCCAGCAGCCAAGACCAGGGATCCAACACCGGGGAGCTGTTTTTT
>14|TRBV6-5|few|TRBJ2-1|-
CASSYSTAYNEQFF
TGTGCCAGCAGTTACTCGACAGCCTACAATGAGCAGTTCTTC
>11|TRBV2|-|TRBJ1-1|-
CASSDHEGAFF
TGTGCCAGCAGTGACCATGAAGGAGCTTTCTTT
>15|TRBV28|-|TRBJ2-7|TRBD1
CASSLVGTGTYEQYF
TGTGCCAGCAGTTTGGTCGGGACAGGAACCTACGAGCAGTACTTC
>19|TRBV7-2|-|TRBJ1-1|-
CASSLVAEVWTVMNTEAFF
TGTGCCAGCAGCTTAGTGGCTGAGGTCTGGACAGTAATGAACACTGAAGCTTTCTTT
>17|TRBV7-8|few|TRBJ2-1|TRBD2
CASSFPSSGDSYNEQFF
TGTGCCAGCAGCTTTCCCTCTAGCGGGGACTCCTACAATGAGCAGTTCTTC
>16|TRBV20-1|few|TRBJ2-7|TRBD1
CSAGGQVRLSTYEQYF
TGCAGTGCTGGAGGACAGGTCCGGCTTAGTACCTACGAGCAGTACTTC
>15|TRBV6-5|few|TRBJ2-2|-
CASSYGLPPSWELFF
TGTGCCAGCAGTTACGGACTCCCGCCGAGCTGGGAGCTGTTTTTT
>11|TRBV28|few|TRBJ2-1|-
CASLHRNEQFF
TGTGCCAGCCTCCACAGGAATGAGCAGTTCTTC
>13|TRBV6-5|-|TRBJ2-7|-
CASSYSLRGEQYF
TGTGCCAGCAGTTACTCGTTGAGGGGCGAGCAGTACTTC
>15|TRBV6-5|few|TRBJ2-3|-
CASSYSATSTDTQYF
TGTGCCAGCAGTTACTCGGCTACCAGCACAGATACGCAGTATTTT
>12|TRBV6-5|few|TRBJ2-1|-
CASLGPYNEQFF
TGTGCCTCCCTAGGTCCCTACAATGAGCAGTTCTTC
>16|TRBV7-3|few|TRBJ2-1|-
CASSLFSGGMDNEQFF
TGTGCCAGCAGCTTATTTTCCGGCGGGATGGACAATGAGCAGTTCTTC
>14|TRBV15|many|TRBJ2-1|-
CATSRKGVYNEQFF
TGTGCCACCAGCAGAAAAGGCGTGTACAATGAGCAGTTCTTC
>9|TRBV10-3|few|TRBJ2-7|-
CAISALLNF
TGTGCCATCAGTGCTCTTCTAAACTTC
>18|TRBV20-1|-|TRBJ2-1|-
CSARGPPSVRWVSDEQFF
TGCAGTGCTAGAGGCCCCCCCTCGGTCAGATGGGTTTCGGATGAGCAGTTCTTC
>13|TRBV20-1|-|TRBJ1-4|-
CSARDHTNEKLFF
TGCAGTGCTAGAGATCACACTAATGAAAAACTGTTTTTT
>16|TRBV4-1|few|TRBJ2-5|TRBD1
CASSQLDRGPQETQYF
TGCGCCAGCAGCCAATTGGACAGGGGGCCACAAGAGACCCAGTACTTC
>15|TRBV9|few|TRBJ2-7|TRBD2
CASSPSGRPTYEQYF
TGTGCCAGCAGCCCAAGCGGGAGACCCACCTACGAGCAGTACTTC
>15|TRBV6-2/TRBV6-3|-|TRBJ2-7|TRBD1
CASSSQTGTSYEQYF
TGTGCCAGCAGCTCCCAGACAGGGACCTCCTACGAGCAGTACTTC
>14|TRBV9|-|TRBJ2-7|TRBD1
CASSPRQGGYEQYF
TGTGCCAGCAGCCCAAGACAGGGGGGGTACGAGCAGTACTTC
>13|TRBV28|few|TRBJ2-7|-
CASRIQGSYEQYF
TGTGCCAGCAGGATACAGGGATCCTACGAGCAGTACTTC